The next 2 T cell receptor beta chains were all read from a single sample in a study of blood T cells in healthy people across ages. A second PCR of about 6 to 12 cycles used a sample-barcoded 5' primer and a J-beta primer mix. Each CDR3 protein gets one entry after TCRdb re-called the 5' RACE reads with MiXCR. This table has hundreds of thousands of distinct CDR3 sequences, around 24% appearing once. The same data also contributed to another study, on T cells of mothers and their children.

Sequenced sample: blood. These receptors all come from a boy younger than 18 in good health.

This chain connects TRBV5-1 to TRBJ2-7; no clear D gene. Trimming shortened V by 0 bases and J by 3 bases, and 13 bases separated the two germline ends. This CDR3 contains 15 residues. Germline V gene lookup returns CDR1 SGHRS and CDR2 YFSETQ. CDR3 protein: CASSLDFQEDYEQYF. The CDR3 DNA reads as TGCGCCAGCAGCTTGGATTTTCAGGAAGACTACGAGCAGTACTTC.

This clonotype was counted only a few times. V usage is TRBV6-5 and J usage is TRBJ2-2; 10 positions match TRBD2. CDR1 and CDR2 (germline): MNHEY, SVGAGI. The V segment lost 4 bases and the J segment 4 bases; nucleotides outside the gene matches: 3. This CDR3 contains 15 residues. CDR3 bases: TGTGCCAGCAGTTTTAGCGGGGGGACCACCGGGGAGCTGTTTTTT. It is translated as CASSFSGGTTGELFF.